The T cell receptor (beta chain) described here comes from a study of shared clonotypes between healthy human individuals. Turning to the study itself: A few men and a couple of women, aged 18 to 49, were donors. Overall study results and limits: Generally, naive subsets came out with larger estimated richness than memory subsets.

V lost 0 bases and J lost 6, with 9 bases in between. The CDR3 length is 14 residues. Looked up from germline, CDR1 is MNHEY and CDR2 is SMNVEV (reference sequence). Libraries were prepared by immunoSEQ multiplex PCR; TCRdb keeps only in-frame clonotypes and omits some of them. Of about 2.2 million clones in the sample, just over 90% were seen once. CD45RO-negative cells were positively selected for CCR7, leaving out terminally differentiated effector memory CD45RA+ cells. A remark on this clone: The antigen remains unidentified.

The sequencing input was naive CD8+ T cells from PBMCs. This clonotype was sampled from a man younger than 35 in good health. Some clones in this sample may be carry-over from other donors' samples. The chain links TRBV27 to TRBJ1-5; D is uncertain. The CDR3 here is CASSLSRGTQPQHF. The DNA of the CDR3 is TGTGCCAGCAGTTTATCGCGGGGTACTCAGCCCCAGCATTTT.